Listed below are T cell receptor beta chains from one sample, sequenced in a study of blood T cell repertoires in COVID-19. Here immunoSEQ multiplex PCR was the method, and the copy in TCRdb shows in-frame clones only, minus some. The sample lists more than 150,000 clones, 79% occurring once. The source material was peripheral blood. These receptors were obtained from a man in his 60s with active or convalescent COVID-19. CDR3s include the opening cysteine and the closing phenylalanine or tryptophan. Each record gives: CDR3 length, J gene, V gene, clone size, D gene, CDR3 protein, CDR3 DNA. A D gene is named only where the DNA matches it firmly. Size tells how often a clone was seen (once, few, many) or the class of an expanded clone, and some rows leave it out.

cdr3_length: 16; j_call: TRBJ2-5; v_call: TRBV6-2/TRBV6-3; clone_size: NA; d_call: NA; cdr3_aa: CASSYQVGGGLETQYF; cdr3_nt: TGTGCCAGCAGTTATCAGGTGGGAGGTGGATTGGAGACCCAGTACTTC
cdr3_length: 16; j_call: TRBJ2-1; v_call: TRBV15; clone_size: NA; d_call: TRBD2; cdr3_aa: CATSRGTSGRYNEQFF; cdr3_nt: TGTGCCACCAGCAGAGGGACTAGCGGGAGGTACAATGAGCAGTTCTTC
cdr3_length: 15; j_call: TRBJ2-6; v_call: TRBV7-3; clone_size: NA; d_call: NA; cdr3_aa: CASSLISSGANVLTF; cdr3_nt: TGTGCCAGCAGCTTAATCAGCTCTGGGGCCAACGTCCTGACTTTC
cdr3_length: 13; j_call: TRBJ2-1; v_call: TRBV5-4; clone_size: NA; d_call: TRBD1; cdr3_aa: CASSRDRANEQFF; cdr3_nt: TGTGCCAGCAGCCGGGACAGGGCTAATGAGCAGTTCTTC
cdr3_length: 15; j_call: TRBJ2-7; v_call: TRBV6-5; clone_size: few; d_call: TRBD2; cdr3_aa: CASSLTGTSGYEQYF; cdr3_nt: TGTGCCAGCAGCCTAACCGGGACTAGCGGGTACGAGCAGTACTTC
cdr3_length: 15; j_call: TRBJ2-1; v_call: TRBV5-1; clone_size: NA; d_call: TRBD2; cdr3_aa: CASRTGTSGNDEQFF; cdr3_nt: TGCGCCAGCAGAACAGGGACTAGCGGGAATGATGAGCAGTTCTTC
cdr3_length: 15; j_call: TRBJ1-3; v_call: TRBV5-1; clone_size: NA; d_call: NA; cdr3_aa: CASSIPQGTGNTIYF; cdr3_nt: TGCGCCAGCAGCATACCCCAGGGGACTGGAAACACCATATATTTT
cdr3_length: 16; j_call: TRBJ1-1; v_call: TRBV9; clone_size: NA; d_call: NA; cdr3_aa: CASSGRGGAVDTEAFF; cdr3_nt: TGTGCCAGCAGCGGTCGTGGAGGGGCTGTCGACACTGAAGCTTTCTTT
cdr3_length: 16; j_call: TRBJ2-3; v_call: TRBV6-5; clone_size: NA; d_call: TRBD2; cdr3_aa: CASSFPGTSGQDTQYF; cdr3_nt: TGTGCCAGCAGTTTTCCTGGGACTAGCGGGCAAGATACGCAGTATTTT
cdr3_length: 17; j_call: TRBJ1-4; v_call: TRBV5-4; clone_size: few; d_call: TRBD1; cdr3_aa: CASSLGGTGANNEKLFF; cdr3_nt: TGTGCCAGCAGCTTGGGGGGGACAGGGGCGAATAATGAAAAACTGTTTTTT
cdr3_length: 15; j_call: TRBJ1-4; v_call: TRBV28; clone_size: NA; d_call: TRBD1; cdr3_aa: CASSPPGQANEKLFF; cdr3_nt: TGTGCCAGCAGCCCCCCCGGACAGGCTAATGAAAAACTGTTTTTT
cdr3_length: 15; j_call: TRBJ2-5; v_call: TRBV7-2; clone_size: NA; d_call: TRBD2; cdr3_aa: CASSLDSSGSETQYF; cdr3_nt: TGTGCCAGCAGCTTAGATTCTAGCGGGAGCGAGACCCAGTACTTC
cdr3_length: 17; j_call: TRBJ2-1; v_call: TRBV19; clone_size: NA; d_call: TRBD2; cdr3_aa: CASSTMTSGRAYNEQFF; cdr3_nt: TGTGCCAGTAGTACGATGACTAGCGGGAGGGCCTACAATGAGCAGTTCTTC
cdr3_length: 15; j_call: TRBJ1-5; v_call: TRBV5-1; clone_size: medium-sized; d_call: NA; cdr3_aa: CASREGLSGGQPQHF; cdr3_nt: TGCGCCAGCCGTGAAGGGCTATCGGGAGGACAGCCCCAGCATTTT
cdr3_length: 12; j_call: TRBJ2-5; v_call: TRBV7-6; clone_size: NA; d_call: NA; cdr3_aa: CASGPFQETQYF; cdr3_nt: TGTGCCAGCGGGCCTTTCCAAGAGACCCAGTACTTC
cdr3_length: 15; j_call: TRBJ2-7; v_call: TRBV24-1; clone_size: NA; d_call: NA; cdr3_aa: CATSDGAGFTYEQYF; cdr3_nt: TGTGCCACCAGTGATGGGGCGGGATTCACCTACGAGCAGTACTTC
cdr3_length: 17; j_call: TRBJ1-2; v_call: TRBV5-5; clone_size: many; d_call: TRBD1; cdr3_aa: CASSLGGTGAAVWGYTF; cdr3_nt: TGTGCCAGCAGCTTGGGAGGGACAGGGGCTGCGGTGTGGGGCTACACCTTC
cdr3_length: 15; j_call: TRBJ1-2; v_call: TRBV28; clone_size: few; d_call: NA; cdr3_aa: CASSSPTGSNYGYTF; cdr3_nt: TGTGCCAGCAGTTCCCCGACAGGATCTAACTATGGCTACACCTTC
cdr3_length: 15; j_call: TRBJ1-1; v_call: TRBV6-5; clone_size: NA; d_call: NA; cdr3_aa: CASSSPQGLNTEAFF; cdr3_nt: TGTGCCAGCAGTTCCCCCCAGGGATTGAACACTGAAGCTTTCTTT
cdr3_length: 14; j_call: TRBJ1-4; v_call: TRBV11-2; clone_size: many; d_call: TRBD1; cdr3_aa: CASSRDRENEKLFF; cdr3_nt: TGTGCCAGCAGCCGGGACAGAGAAAATGAAAAACTGTTTTTT
cdr3_length: 15; j_call: TRBJ1-3; v_call: TRBV7-2; clone_size: NA; d_call: NA; cdr3_aa: CASSLVPGTGNTIYF; cdr3_nt: TGTGCCAGCAGCTTAGTCCCGGGTACAGGAAACACCATATATTTT
cdr3_length: 14; j_call: TRBJ2-3; v_call: TRBV28; clone_size: NA; d_call: NA; cdr3_aa: CASSTLRGTDTQYF; cdr3_nt: TGTGCCAGCAGCACGCTCCGGGGGACAGATACGCAGTATTTT
cdr3_length: 15; j_call: TRBJ1-5; v_call: TRBV24-1; clone_size: NA; d_call: NA; cdr3_aa: CATSDSYREHQPQHF; cdr3_nt: TGTGCCACCAGTGATTCCTACAGGGAACATCAGCCCCAGCATTTT
cdr3_length: 13; j_call: TRBJ2-7; v_call: TRBV7-2; clone_size: NA; d_call: TRBD1; cdr3_aa: CASRGTVLSEQYF; cdr3_nt: TGTGCCAGCAGGGGGACAGTCCTAAGCGAGCAGTACTTC
cdr3_length: 17; j_call: TRBJ2-6; v_call: TRBV5-4; clone_size: NA; d_call: NA; cdr3_aa: CASSIKEVSSGANVLTF; cdr3_nt: TGTGCCAGCAGCATAAAGGAGGTGAGCTCTGGGGCCAACGTCCTGACTTTC
cdr3_length: 14; j_call: TRBJ1-1; v_call: TRBV19; clone_size: NA; d_call: TRBD1; cdr3_aa: CASTVTTGTGLAFF; cdr3_nt: TGTGCCAGTACCGTAACAACCGGGACAGGGTTAGCTTTCTTT